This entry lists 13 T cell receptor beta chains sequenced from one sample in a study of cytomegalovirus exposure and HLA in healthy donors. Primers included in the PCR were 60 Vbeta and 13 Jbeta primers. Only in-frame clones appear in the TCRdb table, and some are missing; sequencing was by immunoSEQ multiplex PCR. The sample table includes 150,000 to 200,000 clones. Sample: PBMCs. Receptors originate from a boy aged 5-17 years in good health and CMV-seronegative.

As DNA, the CDR3 is TGTGCCAGCAGCTCCCCGGGTTTCGAGGAGACCCAGTACTTC. Translation: CASSSPGFEETQYF. The chain employs TRBV5-4 and TRBJ2-5; D is unclear. Per germline, CDR1 SGHNT and CDR2 YYREEE (reference sequence). The V and J ends lost 3 bases and 5 bases respectively, with 14 bases between them. The CDR3 sequence is 14 residues long.

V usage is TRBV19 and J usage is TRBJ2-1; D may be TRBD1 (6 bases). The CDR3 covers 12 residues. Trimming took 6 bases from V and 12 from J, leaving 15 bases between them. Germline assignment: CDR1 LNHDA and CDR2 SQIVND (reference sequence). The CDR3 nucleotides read TGTGCCAGTAGCCATGAGACAGGCCTGCAGTTCTTC. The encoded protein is CASSHETGLQFF.

CDR3 bases: TGTGCCAGCAGCCATCCGGGACAGGGATCCGGTCGGGGCTATGGCTACACCTTC. Its protein product is CASSHPGQGSGRGYGYTF. This chain links TRBV4-2 with TRBJ1-2; TRBD1 matches at 9 bases. V trimming: 3 bases; J trimming: 4 bases; junction bases outside the gene matches: 15. The CDR3 sequence is 18 residues long. Germline V CDR1 and CDR2: LGHNA, YNFKEQ.

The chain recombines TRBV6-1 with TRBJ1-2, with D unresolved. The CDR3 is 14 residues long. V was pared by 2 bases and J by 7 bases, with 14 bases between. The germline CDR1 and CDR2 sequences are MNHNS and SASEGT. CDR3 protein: CASSEREGRGGYTF. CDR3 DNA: TGTGCCAGCAGTGAAAGGGAGGGTCGAGGTGGCTACACCTTC.

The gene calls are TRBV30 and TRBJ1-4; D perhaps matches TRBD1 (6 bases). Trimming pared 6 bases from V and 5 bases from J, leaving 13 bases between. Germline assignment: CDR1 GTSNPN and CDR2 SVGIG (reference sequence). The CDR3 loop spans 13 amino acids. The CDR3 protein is CACGGQGNEKLFF. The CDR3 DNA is TGTGCCTGTGGGGGCCAGGGGAATGAAAAACTGTTTTTT.

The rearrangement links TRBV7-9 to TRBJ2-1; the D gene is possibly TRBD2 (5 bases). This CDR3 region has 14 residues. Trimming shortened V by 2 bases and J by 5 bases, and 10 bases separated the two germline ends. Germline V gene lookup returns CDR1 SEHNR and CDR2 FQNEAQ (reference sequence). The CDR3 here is CASSLSGRNNEQFF. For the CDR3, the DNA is TGTGCCAGCAGCTTAAGCGGCAGAAACAATGAGCAGTTCTTC.

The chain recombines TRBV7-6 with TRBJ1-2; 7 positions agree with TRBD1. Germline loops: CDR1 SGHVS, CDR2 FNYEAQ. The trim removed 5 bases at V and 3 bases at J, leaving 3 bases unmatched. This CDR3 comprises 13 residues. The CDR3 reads CASSPGQDYGYTF. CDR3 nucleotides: TGTGCCAGCAGCCCAGGACAGGACTATGGCTACACCTTC.

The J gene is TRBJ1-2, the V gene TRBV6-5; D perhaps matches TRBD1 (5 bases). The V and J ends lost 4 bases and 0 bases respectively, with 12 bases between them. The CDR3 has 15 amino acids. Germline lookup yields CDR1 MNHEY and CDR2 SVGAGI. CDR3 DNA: TGTGCCAGCAGTTCCCGGACAAGTACTAACTATGGCTACACCTTC. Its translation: CASSSRTSTNYGYTF.

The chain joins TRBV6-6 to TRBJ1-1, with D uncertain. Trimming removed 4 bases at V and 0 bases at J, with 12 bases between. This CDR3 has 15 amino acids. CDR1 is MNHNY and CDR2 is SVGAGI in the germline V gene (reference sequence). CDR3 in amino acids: CASSSLNLLNTEAFF. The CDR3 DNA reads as TGTGCCAGCAGTTCCCTAAACCTATTGAACACTGAAGCTTTCTTT.

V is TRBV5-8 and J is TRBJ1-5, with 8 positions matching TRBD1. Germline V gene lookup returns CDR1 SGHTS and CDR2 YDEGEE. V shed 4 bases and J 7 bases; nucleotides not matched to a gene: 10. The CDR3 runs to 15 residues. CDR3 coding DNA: TGTGCCAGCAGCGCGGACAGGGAGTGGGGACAGCCCCAGCATTTT. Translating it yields CASSADREWGQPQHF.

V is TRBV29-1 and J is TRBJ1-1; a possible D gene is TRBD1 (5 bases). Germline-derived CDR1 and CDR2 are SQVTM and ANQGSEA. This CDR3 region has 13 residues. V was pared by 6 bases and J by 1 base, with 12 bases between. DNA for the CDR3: TGCAGCGTCTCATTCAGGGAGAACACTGAAGCTTTCTTT. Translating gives CSVSFRENTEAFF.

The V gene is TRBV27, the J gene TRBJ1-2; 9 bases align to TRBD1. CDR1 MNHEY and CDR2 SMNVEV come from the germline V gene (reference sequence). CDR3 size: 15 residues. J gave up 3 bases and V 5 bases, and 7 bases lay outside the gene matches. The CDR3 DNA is TGTGCCAGCAGTCCACAGGGGGCCCTAGACTATGGCTACACCTTC. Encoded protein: CASSPQGALDYGYTF.

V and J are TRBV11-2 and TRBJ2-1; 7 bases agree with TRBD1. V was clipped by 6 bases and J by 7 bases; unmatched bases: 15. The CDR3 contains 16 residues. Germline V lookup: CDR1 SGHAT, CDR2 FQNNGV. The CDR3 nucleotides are TGTGCCAGCAGTCACCTTGGGACAGCCGCGGGTAATGAGCAGTTCTTC. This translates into CASSHLGTAAGNEQFF.